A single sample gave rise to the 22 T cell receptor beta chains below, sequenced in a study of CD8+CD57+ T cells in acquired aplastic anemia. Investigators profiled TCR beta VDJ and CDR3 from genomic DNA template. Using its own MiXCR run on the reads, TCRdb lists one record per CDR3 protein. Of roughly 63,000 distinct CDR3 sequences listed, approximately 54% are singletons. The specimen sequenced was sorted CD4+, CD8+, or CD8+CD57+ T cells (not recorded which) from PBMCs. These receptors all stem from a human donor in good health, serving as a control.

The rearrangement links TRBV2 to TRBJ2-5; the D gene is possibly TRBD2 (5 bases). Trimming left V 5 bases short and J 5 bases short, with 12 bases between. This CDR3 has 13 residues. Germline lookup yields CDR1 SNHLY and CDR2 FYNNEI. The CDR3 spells CASSWLERETQYF. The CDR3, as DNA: TGTGCCAGCAGTTGGCTAGAGCGGGAGACCCAGTACTTC.

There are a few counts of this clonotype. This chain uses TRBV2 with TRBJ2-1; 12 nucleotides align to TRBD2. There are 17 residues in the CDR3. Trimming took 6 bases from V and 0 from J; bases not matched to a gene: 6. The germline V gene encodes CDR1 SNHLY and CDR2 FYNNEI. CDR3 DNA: TGTGCCAGCAGAGACCTAGCGGGAGGGCCCTCCTACAATGAGCAGTTCTTC. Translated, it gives CASRDLAGGPSYNEQFF.

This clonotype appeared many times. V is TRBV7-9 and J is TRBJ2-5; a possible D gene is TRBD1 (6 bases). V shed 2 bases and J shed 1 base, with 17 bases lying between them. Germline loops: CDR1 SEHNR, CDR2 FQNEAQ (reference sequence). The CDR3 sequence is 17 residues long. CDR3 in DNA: TGTGCCAGCAGCTTATTCCGTGCAGGGGCCTCCCAAGAGACCCAGTACTTC. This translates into CASSLFRAGASQETQYF.

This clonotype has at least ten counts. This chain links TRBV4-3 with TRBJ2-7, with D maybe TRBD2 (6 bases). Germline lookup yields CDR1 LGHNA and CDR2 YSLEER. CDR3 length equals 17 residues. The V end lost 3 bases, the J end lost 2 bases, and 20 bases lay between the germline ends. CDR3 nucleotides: TGCGCCAGCAGCCACCCGCGAGGCGGGACGCTTACCTACGAGCAGTACTTC. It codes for CASSHPRGGTLTYEQYF.

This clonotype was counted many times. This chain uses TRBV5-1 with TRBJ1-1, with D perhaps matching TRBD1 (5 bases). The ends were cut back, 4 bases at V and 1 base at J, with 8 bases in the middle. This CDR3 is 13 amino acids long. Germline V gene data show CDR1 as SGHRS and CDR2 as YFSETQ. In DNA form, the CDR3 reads TGCGCCAGCAGCCCCGGGACGAACACTGAAGCTTTCTTT. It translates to CASSPGTNTEAFF.

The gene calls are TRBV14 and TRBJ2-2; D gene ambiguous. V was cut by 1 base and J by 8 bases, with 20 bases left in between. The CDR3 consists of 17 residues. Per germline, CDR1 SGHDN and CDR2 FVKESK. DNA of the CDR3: TGTGCCAGCAGCCAAGCGGACGACATATCTGTACTGGGGGAGCTGTTTTTT. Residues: CASSQADDISVLGELFF.

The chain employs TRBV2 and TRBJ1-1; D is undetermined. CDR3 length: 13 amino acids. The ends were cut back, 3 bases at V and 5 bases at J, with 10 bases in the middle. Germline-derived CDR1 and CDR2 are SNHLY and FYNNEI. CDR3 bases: TGTGCCAGCAGTGAGGAGTCCGGGACTGAAGCTTTCTTT. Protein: CASSEESGTEAFF.

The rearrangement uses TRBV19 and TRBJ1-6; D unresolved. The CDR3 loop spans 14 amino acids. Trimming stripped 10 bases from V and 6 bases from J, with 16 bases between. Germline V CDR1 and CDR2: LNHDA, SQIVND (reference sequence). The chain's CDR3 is CATSSDNSNSPLHF. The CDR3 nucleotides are TGTGCCACCAGCAGCGATAACTCTAATTCACCCCTCCACTTT.

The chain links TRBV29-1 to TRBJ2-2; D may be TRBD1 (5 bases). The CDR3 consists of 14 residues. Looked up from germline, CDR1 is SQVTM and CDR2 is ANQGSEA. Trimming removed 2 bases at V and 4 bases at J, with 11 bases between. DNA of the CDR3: TGCAGCGTTGAATGGCAGGGTCCCACCGGGGAGCTGTTTTTT. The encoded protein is CSVEWQGPTGELFF.

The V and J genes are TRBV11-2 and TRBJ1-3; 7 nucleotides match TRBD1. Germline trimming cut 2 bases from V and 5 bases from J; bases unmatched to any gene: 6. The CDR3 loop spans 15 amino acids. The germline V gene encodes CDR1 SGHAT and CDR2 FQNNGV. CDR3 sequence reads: CASSLRQGVRNTIYF. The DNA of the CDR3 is TGTGCCAGCAGCTTAAGACAGGGAGTAAGAAACACCATATATTTT.

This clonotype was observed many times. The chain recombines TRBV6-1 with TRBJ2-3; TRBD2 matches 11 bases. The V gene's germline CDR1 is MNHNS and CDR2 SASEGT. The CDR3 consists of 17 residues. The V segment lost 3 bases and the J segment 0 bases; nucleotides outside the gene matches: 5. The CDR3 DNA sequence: TGTGCCAGCAGTGAGCCTAGCGGGGGGCTCAGCACAGATACGCAGTATTTT. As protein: CASSEPSGGLSTDTQYF.

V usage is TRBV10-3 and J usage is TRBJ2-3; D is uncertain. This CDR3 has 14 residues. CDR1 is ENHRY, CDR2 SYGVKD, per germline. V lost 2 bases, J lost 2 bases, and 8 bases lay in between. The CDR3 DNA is TGTGCCATCAGTGAGGGCGGATACACAGATACGCAGTATTTT. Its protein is CAISEGGYTDTQYF.

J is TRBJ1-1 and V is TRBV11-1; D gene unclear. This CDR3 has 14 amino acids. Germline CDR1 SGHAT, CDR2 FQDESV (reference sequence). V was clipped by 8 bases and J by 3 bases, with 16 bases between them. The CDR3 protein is CASGSEGRDTEAFF. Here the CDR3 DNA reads TGTGCCAGCGGCTCAGAGGGAAGGGACACTGAAGCTTTCTTT.

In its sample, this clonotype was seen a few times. CDR3 in DNA: TGTGCCAGCAGCTTCCTACAAGAGACCCAGTACTTC. Translated: CASSFLQETQYF. V gene TRBV11-3 combines with J gene TRBJ2-5; D unclear. The CDR3 is 12 amino acids. The germline gives CDR1 SGHNT, CDR2 YENEEA. Trimming took off 3 bases at V and 2 bases at J, with 4 bases between the two ends.

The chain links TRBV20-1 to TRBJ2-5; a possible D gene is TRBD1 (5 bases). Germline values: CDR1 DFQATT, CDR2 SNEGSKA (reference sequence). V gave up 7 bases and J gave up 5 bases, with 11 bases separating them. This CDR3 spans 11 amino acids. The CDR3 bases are TGCAGTGGCCAGGGCGGCGAGACCCAGTACTTC. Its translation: CSGQGGETQYF.

The CDR3 reads CASSLASGAQYF. CDR3 sequence (DNA): TGTGCCAGCAGCTTGGCTAGCGGGGCGCAGTACTTC. The genes are TRBV7-6 and TRBJ2-7, with 9 bases matching TRBD2. The length of the CDR3 is 12 residues. The germline V gene has CDR1 SGHVS and CDR2 FNYEAQ. J lost 9 bases, V lost 3 bases, and 3 bases had no gene match.

The CDR3 region has the DNA TGTGCCAGTAGTCCCCGCGGTCTTCAATCGGCAGAGACCCAGTACTTC. Protein sequence: CASSPRGLQSAETQYF. The chain combines TRBV19 with TRBJ2-5; no firm D call. The CDR3 has 16 amino acids. The ends were cut back, 5 bases at V and 4 bases at J, with 20 bases in the middle. CDR1 and CDR2 (germline): LNHDA, SQIVND (reference sequence).

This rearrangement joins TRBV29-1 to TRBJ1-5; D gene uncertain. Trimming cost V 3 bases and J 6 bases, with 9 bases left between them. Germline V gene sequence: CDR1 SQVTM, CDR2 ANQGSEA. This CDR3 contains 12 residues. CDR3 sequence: CSVEGGGQPQHF. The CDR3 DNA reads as TGCAGCGTTGAGGGTGGAGGTCAGCCCCAGCATTTT.

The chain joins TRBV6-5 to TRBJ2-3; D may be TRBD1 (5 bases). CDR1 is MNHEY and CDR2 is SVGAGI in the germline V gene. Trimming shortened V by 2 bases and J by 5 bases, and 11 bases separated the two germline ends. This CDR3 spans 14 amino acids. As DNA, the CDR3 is TGTGCCAGCAGTTACGGGCAGGGAAAAGATACGCAGTATTTT. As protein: CASSYGQGKDTQYF.

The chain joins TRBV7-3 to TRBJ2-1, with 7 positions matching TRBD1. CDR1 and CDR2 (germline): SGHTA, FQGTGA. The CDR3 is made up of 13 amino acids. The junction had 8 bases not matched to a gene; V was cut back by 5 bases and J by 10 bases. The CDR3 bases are TGTGCCAGCAGCCAATCTGGACAGGACGAGCAGTTCTTC. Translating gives CASSQSGQDEQFF.

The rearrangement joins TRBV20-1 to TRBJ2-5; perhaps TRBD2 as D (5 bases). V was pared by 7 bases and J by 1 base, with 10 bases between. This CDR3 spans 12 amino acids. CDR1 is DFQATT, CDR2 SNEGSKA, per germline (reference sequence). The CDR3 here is CSVVGVQETQYF. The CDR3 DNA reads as TGCAGTGTGGTCGGGGTCCAAGAGACCCAGTACTTC.

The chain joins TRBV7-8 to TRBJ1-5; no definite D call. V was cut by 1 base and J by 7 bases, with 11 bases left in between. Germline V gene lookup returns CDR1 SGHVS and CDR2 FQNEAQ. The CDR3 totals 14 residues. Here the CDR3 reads CASSLGGVPQPQHF. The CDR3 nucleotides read TGTGCCAGCAGCTTAGGTGGGGTCCCACAGCCCCAGCATTTT.